The 3 T cell receptor beta chains below were found in one sample sequenced in a study of shared clonotypes between healthy human individuals. The repertoire was sequenced with immunoSEQ multiplex PCR; TCRdb's copy has only in-frame clones and lacks some. The sample has over a million clones, around 74% seen once. Sequenced input: memory CD4+ T cells sorted from blood. Regarding subset: CD45RA-negative fraction. Receptors were obtained from a man aged 18-30 years in good health.

A single count supports this clone. V and J are TRBV9 and TRBJ2-2, with 10 bases that match TRBD1. This CDR3 is 15 amino acids long. J lost 5 bases, V lost 5 bases, and 6 bases had no gene match. Germline V gene data show CDR1 as SGDLS and CDR2 as YYNGEE. The CDR3 DNA is TGTGCCAGCAGGGCGACAGGGGGCGCGACCGGGGAGCTGTTTTTT. This sequence encodes CASRATGGATGELFF.

The chain combines TRBV6-5 with TRBJ2-2, with D perhaps given as TRBD1 or TRBD2 (6 bases each). Germline CDR1 MNHEY, CDR2 SVGAGI. Trimming took off 0 bases at V and 7 bases at J, with 12 bases between the two ends. The CDR3 totals 15 residues. The CDR3 DNA follows: TGTGCCAGCAGTTACTCAAGTGGGGGGCTCGGGGAGCTGTTTTTT. The encoded protein is CASSYSSGGLGELFF.

V usage is TRBV30 and J usage is TRBJ1-2, with 8 bases lining up with TRBD1. The CDR3 spans 13 residues. J gave up 6 bases and V 3 bases, and 6 bases lay outside the gene matches. The V gene's germline CDR1 is GTSNPN and CDR2 SVGIG (reference sequence). This CDR3 is CAWRRDRTDGYTF. CDR3 coding DNA: TGTGCCTGGAGGCGGGACAGGACGGATGGCTACACCTTC.